This entry features one T cell receptor beta chain sequence. What it recognizes is unknown. Germline-derived CDR1 and CDR2 are PRHDT and FYEKMQ (reference sequence). V lost 6 bases and J lost 6, with 9 bases in between. This CDR3 has 11 residues. Sample treatment: oral pan-JAK inhibitor, 5-10 mg twice daily. Collection of lesional scalp punch biopsies and peripheral blood was performed in alopecia areata patients. The sample is drawn from a study of CD8+ T cells in alopecia areata. Study information: Treatment with tofacitinib (6 to 18 months) was followed by 6 months off drug.

Study outcomes and limitations: The link between baseline CD8+ expansion and response remains uncertain with one nonresponder.

After isolation, RNA underwent reverse transcription to generate cDNA as the sequencing template. The data were produced by immunoSEQ multiplex PCR, yet TCRdb's version contains in-frame clones alone and is incomplete. The sample lists roughly 180,000 clones, about 47% occurring once. The sequence came from a human donor with alopecia areata. The sample here was CD8+ T cells sorted from blood, taken around week 54, from a patient treated with tofacitinib. The chain is built from TRBV13 and TRBJ2-7, with D unresolved. The CDR3 bases are TGTGCCAGCAGTCAAGGCGCCGAGCAGTACTTC. This codes for CASSQGAEQYF.